One and the same sample provided the 31 T cell receptor beta chains below, sequenced in a study of radiation and T cells in renal cell carcinoma (dated by TCRdb to the early 2020s). The library relied on the immunoSEQ multiplex PCR assay. This is the immuneACCESS table as TCRdb keeps it, with only in-frame sequences that have V and J called. A part of the clones is gone; compared with another copy, unresolved V genes explain less than half, and the rest is unexplained. For this sample the table gives roughly 58,000 clones, of which about 74% were detected only once. 6% to 7% of the sample belongs to the ten largest clones. In the paper's terms, the time point label means: blood 4 weeks post-SBRT, at nephrectomy. What this sample's treatment or condition label stands for: 15 Gy SBRT to primary tumor, nephrectomy 4 weeks later. Sequences were derived from blood, sampled from a patient whose treatment included radiotherapy and nephrectomy. All receptors come from a man aged 60-69 years with renal cell carcinoma.

The rearrangement uses TRBV7-9 and TRBJ1-6; D is undetermined. Per germline, CDR1 SEHNR and CDR2 FQNEAQ (reference sequence). This CDR3 has 12 amino acids. Trimming cost V 6 bases and J 5 bases, with 5 bases left between them. The CDR3 DNA reads TGTGCCAGCAGGATGGATAATTCACCCCTCCACTTT. Translation: CASRMDNSPLHF.

This clone was detected once. CDR3 in amino acids: CAISEQGASQPQHF. The DNA of the CDR3 is TGTGCCATCAGTGAGCAGGGAGCAAGCCAGCCCCAGCATTTT. V gene TRBV10-3 combines with J gene TRBJ1-5; TRBD1 is a possible D gene (5 bases). There are 14 residues in the CDR3. Germline V gene lookup returns CDR1 ENHRY and CDR2 SYGVKD. Trimming cost V 2 bases and J 7 bases, with 12 bases left between them.

The chain is built from TRBV19 and TRBJ1-1, with a tentative D call TRBD1 (6 bases). CDR1 and CDR2 from the germline V gene are LNHDA and SQIVND (reference sequence). V lost 3 bases and J lost 8, with 19 bases in between. This CDR3 contains 15 residues. CDR3 nucleotides: TGTGCCAGTAGTATTAACGATTTGCAGGGGCGGGAAGCTTTCTTT. This codes for CASSINDLQGREAFF.

This rearrangement joins TRBV2 to TRBJ1-4; D is uncertain. CDR1 is SNHLY and CDR2 is FYNNEI in the germline V gene. V was trimmed by 6 bases and J by 0 bases, leaving 8 bases between them. This CDR3 spans 14 amino acids. CDR3: CASRFGTTNEKLFF. In nucleotides, the CDR3 is TGTGCCAGCAGGTTCGGTACAACTAATGAAAAACTGTTTTTT.

The DNA of the CDR3 is TGTGCCATCAGTGAGTCGAGTGGGAACGAGCAGTACTTC. Protein: CAISESSGNEQYF. The chain links TRBV10-3 to TRBJ2-5; the D is unclear. The tail of the sequence fits TRBJ2-7 better, so the J call may be wrong. The V gene's germline CDR1 is ENHRY and CDR2 SYGVKD. This CDR3 has 13 amino acids.

The chain has TRBV27 and TRBJ1-1; 7 bases are a match to TRBD1. This CDR3 comprises 15 residues. V lost 4 bases and J lost 2; bases outside the gene matches: 7. The germline CDR1 and CDR2 sequences are MNHEY and SMNVEV (reference sequence). DNA of the CDR3: TGTGCCAGCAGTTCAAGTAGGGGGCGCAACACTGAAGCTTTCTTT. Its translation: CASSSSRGRNTEAFF.

The V and J genes are TRBV19 and TRBJ1-2; D is perhaps TRBD1 (6 bases). CDR3 length: 12 residues. Germline V gene sequence: CDR1 LNHDA, CDR2 SQIVND (reference sequence). Between the trimmed V and J ends, which lost 4 bases and 6 bases, there was a span of 9 bases. CDR3 residues: CASSNRENGYTF. CDR3 in DNA: TGTGCCAGTAGTAACAGGGAGAATGGCTACACCTTC.

This clone has only a few counts. The chain uses TRBV19 and TRBJ2-7, with 8 bases that match TRBD1. Per the germline V gene, CDR1 is LNHDA and CDR2 is SQIVND (reference sequence). J gave up 7 bases and V 7 bases, and 18 bases lay outside the gene matches. The CDR3 covers 16 residues. DNA of the CDR3: TGTGCCAGTATGTCTCAGGCAGGGCAGGGGGCACGGGAGCAGTACTTC. This sequence encodes CASMSQAGQGAREQYF. Full variable domain (outside the CDR3, taken from reference TRBV19 and TRBJ2-7): DGGITQSPKYLFRKEGQNVTLSCEQNLNHDAMYWYRQDPGQGLRLIYYSQIVNDFQKGDIAEGYSVSREKKESFPLTVTSAQKNPTAFYLCASMSQAGQGAREQYFGPGTRLTVT.

This chain uses TRBV30 with TRBJ1-2, with 10 bases fitting TRBD1. With V trimmed by 3 bases and J by 7 bases, 8 bases remained unmatched. The CDR3 contains 14 residues. The V gene's germline CDR1 is GTSNPN and CDR2 SVGIG (reference sequence). Here the CDR3 DNA reads TGTGCCTGGAGACGGGACAGGGGAAGCACTGGCTACACCTTC. The encoded protein is CAWRRDRGSTGYTF.

The chain recombines TRBV5-8 with TRBJ2-2; D is possibly TRBD1 or TRBD2 (5 bases each). Trimming shortened V by 5 bases and J by 6 bases, and 26 bases separated the two germline ends. CDR3 length: 18 residues. The V gene's germline CDR1 is SGHTS and CDR2 YDEGEE. CDR3 in amino acids: CASSYRDGRVGDAGELFF. In nucleotides, the CDR3 is TGTGCCAGCAGTTACCGGGACGGGCGGGTTGGTGACGCCGGGGAGCTGTTTTTT. Supplemented by reference TRBV5-8 and TRBJ2-2, the full variable domain reads EAGVTQSPTHLIKTRGQQATLRCSPISGHTSVYWYQQALGLGLQFLLWYDEGEERNRGNFPPRFSGRQFPNYSSELNVNALELEDSALYLCASSYRDGRVGDAGELFFGEGSRLTVL.

The chain joins TRBV7-9 to TRBJ2-5, with D hard to call. The V gene's germline CDR1 is SEHNR and CDR2 FQNEAQ (reference sequence). Between the trimmed V and J ends, which lost 1 base and 5 bases, there was a span of 8 bases. This CDR3 has 13 residues. CDR3 protein: CASSLVFGETQYF. In DNA form, the CDR3 reads TGTGCCAGCAGCTTAGTGTTTGGGGAGACCCAGTACTTC. Variable domain in full (rest from reference TRBV7-9 and TRBJ2-5): DTGVSQNPRHKITKRGQNVTFRCDPISEHNRLYWYRQTLGQGPEFLTYFQNEAQLEKSRLLSDRFSAERPKGSFSTLEIQRTEQGDSAMYLCASSLVFGETQYFGPGTRLLVL.

This rearrangement joins TRBV19 to TRBJ2-7; TRBD2 aligns across 7 bases. V trimming: 1 base; J trimming: 3 bases; junction bases outside the gene matches: 9. Germline lookup yields CDR1 LNHDA and CDR2 SQIVND (reference sequence). The CDR3 is made up of 16 amino acids. CDR3: CASSIVPTSFHYEQYF. As DNA, the CDR3 is TGTGCCAGTAGTATAGTCCCGACTAGCTTCCACTACGAGCAGTACTTC.

The chain carries TRBV5-4 and TRBJ2-1, with D maybe TRBD1 (5 bases). V was trimmed by 0 bases and J by 5 bases, leaving 15 bases between them. The V gene's germline CDR1 is SGHNT and CDR2 YYREEE (reference sequence). The CDR3 spans 16 residues. Here the CDR3 reads CASSLEGMGGHNEQFF. In nucleotides, the CDR3 is TGTGCCAGCAGCTTGGAGGGGATGGGTGGACACAATGAGCAGTTCTTC.

The genes are TRBV6-5 and TRBJ1-1; maybe TRBD1 (5 bases). This CDR3 has 14 amino acids. Germline-derived CDR1 and CDR2 are MNHEY and SVGAGI. V lost 6 bases to trimming and J lost 1 base, with 12 bases between them. Written as DNA, the CDR3 is TGTGCCAGCAGACCTACGGGGGGGAACACTGAAGCTTTCTTT. Translated: CASRPTGGNTEAFF.

The chain employs TRBV6-1 and TRBJ1-3; unclear D gene. V lost 2 bases and J lost 0, with 8 bases in between. In germline, CDR1 is MNHNS, CDR2 SASEGT. This CDR3 has 15 amino acids. CDR3 in amino acids: CASSETTLSGNTIYF. In nucleotides, the CDR3 is TGTGCCAGCAGTGAAACGACCCTCTCTGGAAACACCATATATTTT.

The chain's CDR3 is CASNQYANTGELFF. The DNA of the CDR3 is TGTGCCAGCAATCAGTACGCGAACACCGGGGAGCTGTTTTTT. The chain links TRBV2 to TRBJ2-2; D is unclear. The V and J ends lost 7 bases and 0 bases respectively, with 9 bases between them. The germline gives CDR1 SNHLY, CDR2 FYNNEI. CDR3 length: 14 residues.

The rearrangement joins TRBV5-1 to TRBJ2-7; perhaps TRBD1 as D (6 bases). The germline V gene encodes CDR1 SGHRS and CDR2 YFSETQ. Trimming cost V 1 base and J 5 bases, with 16 bases left between them. This CDR3 has 15 amino acids. This CDR3 reads CASSLLSGVINEQYF. The CDR3 bases are TGCGCCAGCAGCTTGCTTTCAGGGGTTATAAACGAGCAGTACTTC.

The V and J genes are TRBV19 and TRBJ1-2; weak D call: TRBD1 (5 bases). The CDR3 covers 16 residues. V lost 6 bases to trimming and J lost 0 bases, with 17 bases between them. Germline-derived CDR1 and CDR2 are LNHDA and SQIVND (reference sequence). This CDR3 reads CASRRAGREANYGYTF. In nucleotides, the CDR3 is TGTGCCAGTAGACGGGCAGGGAGAGAGGCTAACTATGGCTACACCTTC.

This clone was detected once. The chain has TRBV5-1 and TRBJ2-2, with D unclear. The V and J ends lost 1 base and 7 bases respectively, with 8 bases between them. CDR1 and CDR2 (germline): SGHRS, YFSETQ. This CDR3 region has 13 residues. This chain's CDR3 is CASSLFSGGELFF. Here the CDR3 DNA reads TGCGCCAGCAGCTTGTTTTCTGGCGGGGAGCTGTTTTTT.

V is TRBV30 and J is TRBJ2-1; a weak D match, TRBD2 (6 bases). Trimming pared 4 bases from V and 8 bases from J, leaving 12 bases between. The CDR3 is 12 amino acids. CDR1 is GTSNPN, CDR2 SVGIG, per germline (reference sequence). The CDR3 DNA reads as TGTGCCTGGATGCGGGATGATGATGAGCAGTTCTTC. Translating gives CAWMRDDDEQFF.

This chain connects TRBV5-1 to TRBJ2-3; 7 bases line up with TRBD2. V was pared by 4 bases and J by 1 base, with 6 bases of the junction left unmatched. This CDR3 spans 15 amino acids. Per germline, CDR1 SGHRS and CDR2 YFSETQ. The CDR3 DNA reads as TGCGCCAGCAGCCAAACTAGCGACCGCACAGATACGCAGTATTTT. The encoded protein is CASSQTSDRTDTQYF.

The chain employs TRBV7-7 and TRBJ2-7; D is possibly TRBD1 (5 bases). Looked up from germline, CDR1 is SSHAT and CDR2 is FNYEAQ (reference sequence). The germline V and J ends were trimmed by 1 base and 5 bases, with 9 bases remaining between them. CDR3 length: 13 residues. The CDR3 coding sequence is TGTGCCAGCAGCTTAGTTAAGGGGAACGAGCAGTACTTC. This translates into CASSLVKGNEQYF.

This clone was recorded once. The chain carries TRBV14 and TRBJ2-5; TRBD2 agrees at 10 bases. This CDR3 is 17 amino acids long. Germline CDR1 reads SGHDN; CDR2 reads FVKESK. Losses at the gene ends were 1 base for V and 5 bases for J; bases not matched to a gene: 10. The CDR3 spells CASSQVSSGRMWETQYF. The CDR3 DNA reads TGTGCCAGCAGCCAAGTTTCTAGCGGGAGAATGTGGGAGACCCAGTACTTC.

The chain is built from TRBV19 and TRBJ2-7; 10 bases agree with TRBD2. The CDR3 length is 17 residues. J was trimmed by 2 bases and V by 3 bases; bases with no gene match: 10. In germline, CDR1 is LNHDA, CDR2 SQIVND (reference sequence). DNA of the CDR3: TGTGCCAGTAGTATGAAACTAGCGGGAAACTCCGCCTACGAGCAGTACGTC. Encoded protein: CASSMKLAGNSAYEQYV.

The genes are TRBV30 and TRBJ1-4, with 7 bases aligning to TRBD1. After removal of 0 bases from V and 4 bases from J, the junction contained 11 bases not matched to a gene. Germline V gene data show CDR1 as GTSNPN and CDR2 as SVGIG (reference sequence). This CDR3 is built from 17 residues. The CDR3 here is CAWSVTRGGGVNEKLFF. CDR3 sequence (DNA): TGTGCCTGGAGTGTAACCAGGGGGGGGGGCGTTAATGAAAAACTGTTTTTT.

The chain employs TRBV6-5 and TRBJ1-5, with TRBD1 matching 11 bases. Germline lookup yields CDR1 MNHEY and CDR2 SVGAGI. The CDR3 extends over 13 amino acids. Germline trimming cut 8 bases from V and 7 bases from J; bases unmatched to any gene: 4. CDR3 sequence: CASGGQGEQPQHF. CDR3 coding DNA: TGTGCCAGCGGGGGACAGGGGGAACAGCCCCAGCATTTT.

V is TRBV9 and J is TRBJ2-5; TRBD2 might be the D (6 bases). This CDR3 spans 15 amino acids. Trimming stripped 6 bases from V and 0 bases from J, with 15 bases between. Germline V lookup: CDR1 SGDLS, CDR2 YYNGEE. The chain's CDR3 is CASNKNGEDQETQYF. As DNA, the CDR3 is TGTGCCAGCAACAAGAACGGGGAGGACCAAGAGACCCAGTACTTC.

This clone showed up just a few times. The rearrangement joins TRBV25-1 to TRBJ2-1; D tentatively fits TRBD1 or TRBD2 (5 bases each). Germline CDR1 and CDR2: MGHDK and SYGVNS. Trimming left V 3 bases short and J 8 bases short, with 17 bases between. The CDR3 has 15 amino acids. CDR3 DNA: TGTGCCAGCAGTGAGAATTGGGGGTCTAGGGATGAGCAGTTCTTC. Amino acids: CASSENWGSRDEQFF. Drawing the rest from reference TRBV25-1 and TRBJ2-1, the complete variable domain is EADIYQTPRYLVIGTGKKITLECSQTMGHDKMYWYQQDPGMELHLIHYSYGVNSTEKGDLSSESTVSRIRTEHFPLTLESARPSHTSQYLCASSENWGSRDEQFFGPGTRLTVL.

This CDR3 is CASSSTGGYEQYF. The CDR3 region has the DNA TGTGCCAGCAGTTCCACAGGGGGGTACGAGCAGTACTTC. The gene calls are TRBV2 and TRBJ2-5; TRBD1 matches at 8 bases. The DNA end favors TRBJ2-7, so the J call may be wrong. This CDR3 comprises 13 residues. Germline V gene sequence: CDR1 SNHLY, CDR2 FYNNEI.

This chain links TRBV4-1 with TRBJ2-4; perhaps D is TRBD1 or TRBD2 (5 bases each). This CDR3 comprises 16 residues. Trimming removed 0 bases from V and 6 bases from J, with 15 bases in between. Per the germline V gene, CDR1 is MGHRA and CDR2 is YSYEKL. CDR3 DNA sequence: TGCGCCAGCAGCCAAGACTTCAATTCTGGGGGAAACATTCAGTACTTC. It yields the protein CASSQDFNSGGNIQYF.

The chain has TRBV2 and TRBJ1-4; no definite D call. Deletions cut 7 bases from V and 6 bases from J, with 12 bases between. Germline V lookup: CDR1 SNHLY, CDR2 FYNNEI. The CDR3 extends over 13 amino acids. The CDR3 here is CASNPDGDEKLFF. CDR3 nucleotide sequence: TGTGCCAGCAACCCCGATGGCGATGAAAAACTGTTTTTT.